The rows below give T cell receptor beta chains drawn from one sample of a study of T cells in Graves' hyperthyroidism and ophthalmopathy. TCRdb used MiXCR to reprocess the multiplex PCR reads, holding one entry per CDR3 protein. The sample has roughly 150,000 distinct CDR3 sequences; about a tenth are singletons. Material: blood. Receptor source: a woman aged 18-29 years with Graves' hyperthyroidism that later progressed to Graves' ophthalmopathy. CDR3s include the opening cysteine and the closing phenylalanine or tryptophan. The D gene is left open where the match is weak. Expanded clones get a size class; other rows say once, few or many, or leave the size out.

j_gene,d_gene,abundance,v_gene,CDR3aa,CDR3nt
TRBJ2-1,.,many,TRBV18,CASSPDPLHEQFF,TGTGCCAGCTCTCCCGATCCGTTACATGAGCAGTTCTTC
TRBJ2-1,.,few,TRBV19,CASSMLTRGGYNEQFF,TGTGCCAGTAGTATGCTGACTAGGGGGGGTTACAATGAGCAGTTCTTC
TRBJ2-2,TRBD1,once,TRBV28,CASRGTGGANTGELFF,TGTGCCAGCAGAGGGACAGGGGGCGCGAACACCGGGGAGCTGTTTTTT
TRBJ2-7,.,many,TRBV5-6,CASSVNGLARSYEQYF,TGTGCCAGCAGCGTTAACGGCTTGGCGCGATCCTACGAGCAGTACTTC
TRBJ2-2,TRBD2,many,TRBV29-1,CSVAGLAGANTGELFF,TGCAGCGTAGCGGGACTAGCGGGAGCGAACACCGGGGAGCTGTTTTTT
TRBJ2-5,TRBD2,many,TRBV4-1,CASSQMAGGLKTQYF,TGCGCCAGCAGCCAAATGGCGGGGGGATTGAAGACCCAGTACTTC
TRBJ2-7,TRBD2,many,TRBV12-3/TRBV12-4,CASSLRLAGVLYEQYF,TGTGCCAGCAGTTTAAGACTAGCGGGGGTCCTTTACGAGCAGTACTTC
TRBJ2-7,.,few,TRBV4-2,CASSQDSVVGEQYF,TGTGCCAGCAGCCAAGATTCGGTAGTGGGCGAGCAGTACTTC
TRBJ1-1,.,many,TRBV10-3,CAISADTEAFF,TGTGCCATCAGTGCTGACACTGAAGCTTTCTTT
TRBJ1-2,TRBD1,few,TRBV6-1,CASTGVEGYTF,TGTGCCAGTACAGGGGTGGAAGGCTACACCTTC
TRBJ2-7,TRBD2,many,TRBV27,CASSYLPWTSGGPSPYEQYF,TGTGCCAGCAGTTACCTCCCCTGGACTAGCGGGGGGCCTTCCCCCTACGAGCAGTACTTC
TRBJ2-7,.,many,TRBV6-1,CASRRPFWGRSYEQYF,TGTGCCAGCAGAAGACCCTTCTGGGGGCGCTCCTACGAGCAGTACTTC
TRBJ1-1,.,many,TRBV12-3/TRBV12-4,CASSLGGPTEAFF,TGTGCCAGCAGTTTGGGGGGGCCCACTGAAGCTTTCTTT
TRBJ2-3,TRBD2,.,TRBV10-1,CAGSGTTSGEADTQYF,TGCGCCGGCAGTGGAACAACTAGCGGGGAGGCAGATACGCAGTATTTT
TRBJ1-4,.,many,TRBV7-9,CASSLGGDRSPQLFF,TGTGCCAGCAGCTTAGGAGGTGACAGGTCCCCTCAACTGTTTTTT
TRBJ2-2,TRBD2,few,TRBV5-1,CASSWNSGSDTGELFF,TGCGCCAGCAGCTGGAATAGCGGGAGTGACACCGGGGAGCTGTTTTTT
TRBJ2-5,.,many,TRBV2,CASSDQGGQETQYF,TGTGCCAGCAGTGACCAAGGGGGCCAAGAGACCCAGTACTTC
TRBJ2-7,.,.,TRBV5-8,CASSLSNTYEQYF,TGTGCCAGCAGCTTGTCCAACACCTACGAGCAGTACTTC
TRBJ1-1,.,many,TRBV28,CAIGRGTEAFF,TGTGCCATTGGGCGGGGTACTGAAGCTTTCTTT
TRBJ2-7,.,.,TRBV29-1,CSVASGDSYEQYF,TGCAGCGTTGCCTCAGGCGACTCCTACGAGCAGTACTTC
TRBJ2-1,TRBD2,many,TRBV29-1,CSVEVGLAGVQFF,TGCAGCGTTGAAGTGGGGCTAGCGGGAGTACAGTTCTTC
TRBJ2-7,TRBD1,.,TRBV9,CASSVRQGPTGEQYF,TGTGCCAGCAGCGTAAGACAGGGCCCTACCGGCGAGCAGTACTTC
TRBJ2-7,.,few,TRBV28,CASSPLGPYYEQYF,TGTGCCAGCAGCCCCTTAGGCCCGTACTACGAGCAGTACTTC
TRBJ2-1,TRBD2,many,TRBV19,CASRGLAGLNYNEQFF,TGTGCCAGTAGGGGATTAGCGGGACTAAACTACAATGAGCAGTTCTTC
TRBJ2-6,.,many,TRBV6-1,CASSYVLAGANVLTF,TGTGCCAGCAGTTACGTGCTAGCTGGGGCCAACGTCCTGACTTTC
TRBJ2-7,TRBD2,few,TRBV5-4,CASSLDSGGYYEQYF,TGTGCCAGCAGTTTGGACAGCGGGGGGTACTACGAGCAGTACTTC
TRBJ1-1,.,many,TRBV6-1,CASSTPEDRGSEAFF,TGTGCCAGCAGTACCCCCGAGGACCGGGGGTCTGAAGCTTTCTTT
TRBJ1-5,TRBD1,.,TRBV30,CAWRGQGVQPQHF,TGTGCCTGGAGGGGACAGGGGGTTCAGCCCCAGCATTTT
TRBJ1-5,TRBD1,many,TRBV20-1,CSAESGTASNQPQHF,TGCAGTGCGGAGTCCGGGACAGCTAGCAATCAGCCCCAGCATTTT
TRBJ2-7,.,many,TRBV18,CASSPPGLYEQYF,TGTGCCAGCTCACCACCGGGTCTCTACGAGCAGTACTTC
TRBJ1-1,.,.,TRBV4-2,CASSQDHGVMNTEAFF,TGTGCCAGCAGCCAAGATCACGGAGTCATGAACACTGAAGCTTTCTTT
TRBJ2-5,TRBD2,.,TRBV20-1,CSVIREGNQETQYF,TGCAGTGTAATACGGGAGGGAAACCAAGAGACCCAGTACTTC
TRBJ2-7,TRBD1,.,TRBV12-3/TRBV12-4,CASSPTGVGEQYF,TGTGCCAGCAGTCCGACAGGGGTTGGCGAGCAGTACTTC
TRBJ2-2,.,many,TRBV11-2,CASSLTRLAGELFF,TGTGCCAGCAGCTTAACTCGGTTGGCCGGGGAGCTGTTTTTT
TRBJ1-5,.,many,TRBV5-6,CASSRFGNQPQHF,TGTGCCAGCAGCCGGTTCGGCAATCAGCCCCAGCATTTT
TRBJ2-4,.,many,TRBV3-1,CASSPPYSGIQYF,TGTGCCAGCAGCCCGCCCTATTCGGGAATTCAGTACTTC
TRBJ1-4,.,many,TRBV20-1,CSARDFLQPTNEKLFF,TGCAGTGCTAGAGATTTTCTACAGCCAACTAATGAAAAACTGTTTTTT
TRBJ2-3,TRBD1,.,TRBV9,CASSVARGPVDTQYF,TGTGCCAGCAGCGTAGCAAGGGGGCCGGTAGATACGCAGTATTTT
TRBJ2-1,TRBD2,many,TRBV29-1,CSVPQRDYEQFF,TGCAGCGTACCCCAGCGGGATTATGAGCAGTTCTTC
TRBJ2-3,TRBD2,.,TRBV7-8,CASSLELGLAGLEDTQYF,TGTGCCAGCAGCTTGGAGTTGGGACTAGCGGGATTGGAGGATACGCAGTATTTT
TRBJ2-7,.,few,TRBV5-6,CASSLEQFLSYEQYF,TGTGCCAGCAGCTTGGAACAGTTTCTTTCCTACGAGCAGTACTTC
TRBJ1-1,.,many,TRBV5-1,CASSPDRIEAFF,TGCGCCAGCAGCCCGGACCGGATTGAAGCTTTCTTT
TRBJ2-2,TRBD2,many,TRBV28,CASSSAAGAYTGELFF,TGTGCCAGCAGTTCTGCAGCGGGGGCCTACACCGGGGAGCTGTTTTTT
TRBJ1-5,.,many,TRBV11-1,CASSLGADQPQHF,TGTGCCAGCAGCTTAGGCGCGGATCAGCCCCAGCATTTT
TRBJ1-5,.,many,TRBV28,CASSLRVGVWGLSSNQPQHF,TGTGCCAGCAGTTTGAGGGTAGGGGTGTGGGGGCTGAGTAGCAATCAGCCCCAGCATTTT
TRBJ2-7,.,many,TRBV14,CASSQEKGLGQYF,TGTGCCAGCAGCCAAGAAAAGGGACTTGGGCAGTACTTC
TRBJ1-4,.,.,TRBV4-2,CASSQVLGGKVEKLFF,TGTGCCAGCAGCCAAGTGTTAGGAGGGAAGGTTGAAAAACTGTTTTTT
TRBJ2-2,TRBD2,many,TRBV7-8,CASSSTRTSGRMTTGELFF,TGTGCCAGCAGCTCCACACGGACTAGCGGGAGGATGACCACCGGGGAGCTGTTTTTT
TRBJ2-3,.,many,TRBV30,CAWSVLPTSTDTQYF,TGTGCCTGGAGTGTGCTACCCACTAGCACAGATACGCAGTATTTT
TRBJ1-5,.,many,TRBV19,CASSLWGNQPQHF,TGTGCCAGTAGCCTGTGGGGCAATCAGCCCCAGCATTTT
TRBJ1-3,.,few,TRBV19,CASSFYQTGVSGNTIYF,TGTGCCAGTAGTTTCTACCAGACAGGTGTCTCTGGAAACACCATATATTTT
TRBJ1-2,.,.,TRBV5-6,CASSPPVGYGYTF,TGTGCCAGCAGCCCTCCGGTAGGCTATGGCTACACCTTC
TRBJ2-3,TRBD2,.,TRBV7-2,CASSPSSGGPGGQYF,TGTGCCAGCAGCCCTTCTAGCGGGGGCCCAGGGGGGCAGTATTTT
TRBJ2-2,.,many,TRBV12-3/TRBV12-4,CATAEGGGELFF,TGTGCCACCGCGGAGGGGGGCGGGGAGCTGTTTTTT
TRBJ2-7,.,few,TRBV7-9,CASSPDSFPFEQYF,TGTGCCAGCAGCCCGGACAGTTTCCCTTTCGAGCAGTACTTC
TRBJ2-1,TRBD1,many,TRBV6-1,CASKPDRDHNEQFF,TGTGCCAGCAAGCCGGACAGGGATCACAATGAGCAGTTCTTC
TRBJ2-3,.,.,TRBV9,CASTALRTDTQYF,TGTGCCAGCACAGCGCTACGCACAGATACGCAGTATTTT
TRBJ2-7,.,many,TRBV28,CATRRYEQYF,TGTGCCACCCGACGCTACGAGCAGTACTTC